This T cell receptor beta chain was documented in a study of molecular identifiers for immune sequencing clone quantification. Germline values: CDR1 LGHNA, CDR2 YSLEER. V was trimmed by 0 bases and J by 4 bases, leaving 10 bases between them. This CDR3 has 14 amino acids. It was with previously described methods and listed TCR primers that bulk TCR libraries were made. Via MiXCR, TCRdb re-called the PCR reads, giving one row per CDR3 protein. This sample has more than 300,000 distinct CDR3 sequences, with 20% to 25% found just once. The study, taken as a whole, reports: Effector cells kept over 98% of their molecules in clones above 20 RNA copies, while naive cells kept under 1% there.

Naive CD8 sequencing libraries were generated from around 18,000 to 910,000 sorted cells, with 10%, 30% or 50% RNA as input. A CD8+CD4-CCR7+CD45RA+ phenotype served as the sorting definition for naive CD8 T cells. This clonotype was detected ten times or more. Antigen unknown. The sequencing sample was made of naive CD8+ T cells from blood, with Jurkat cell RNA spiked in. Subset reported: FACS-sorted CD8+CD4-CCR7+CD45RA+ naive T cells. The sequence was obtained from a human donor in good health. Some libraries in this study had Jurkat cell RNA spiked in. The J gene is TRBJ2-7, the V gene TRBV4-3; D gene unclear. As DNA, the CDR3 is TGCGCCAGCAGCCAAGATCTGGGTCGGTACGAGCAGTACTTC. It codes for CASSQDLGRYEQYF.